This T cell receptor (beta chain) appears in the sequencing data of a study of blood T cell repertoires in COVID-19. With V trimmed by 2 bases and J by 8 bases, 7 bases remained unmatched. This CDR3 has 14 amino acids. Germline-derived CDR1 and CDR2 are LNHDA and SQIVND (reference sequence). TCRdb's copy holds only in-frame clones and misses some; the assay was immunoSEQ multiplex PCR. In the table there are more than 55,000 clones, roughly 85% of which are singletons. The receptor comes from a woman older than 75 with acute or convalescent COVID-19. Input material: peripheral blood. V usage is TRBV19 and J usage is TRBJ1-1; 8 nucleotides agree with TRBD1. CDR3 sequence reads: CASSISRQGAEAFF. CDR3 in DNA: TGTGCCAGTAGTATAAGTAGGCAGGGGGCCGAAGCTTTCTTT.